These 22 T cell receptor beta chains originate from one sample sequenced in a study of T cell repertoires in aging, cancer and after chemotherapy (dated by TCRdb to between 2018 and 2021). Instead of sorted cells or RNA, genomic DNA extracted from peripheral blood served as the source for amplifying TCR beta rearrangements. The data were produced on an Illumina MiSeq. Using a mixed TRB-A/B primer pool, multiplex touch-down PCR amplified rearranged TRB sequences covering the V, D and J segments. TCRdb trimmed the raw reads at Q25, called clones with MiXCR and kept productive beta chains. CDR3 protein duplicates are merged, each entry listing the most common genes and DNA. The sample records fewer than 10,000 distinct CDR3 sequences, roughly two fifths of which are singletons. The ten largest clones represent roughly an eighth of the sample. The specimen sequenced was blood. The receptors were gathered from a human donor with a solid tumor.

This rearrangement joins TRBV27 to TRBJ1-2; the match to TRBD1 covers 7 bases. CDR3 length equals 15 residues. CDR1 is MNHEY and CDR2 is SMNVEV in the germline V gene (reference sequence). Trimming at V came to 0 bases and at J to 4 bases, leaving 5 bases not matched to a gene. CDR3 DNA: TGTGCCAGCAGTTTATCTACAGGGGATACCTATGGCTACACCTTC. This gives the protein CASSLSTGDTYGYTF.

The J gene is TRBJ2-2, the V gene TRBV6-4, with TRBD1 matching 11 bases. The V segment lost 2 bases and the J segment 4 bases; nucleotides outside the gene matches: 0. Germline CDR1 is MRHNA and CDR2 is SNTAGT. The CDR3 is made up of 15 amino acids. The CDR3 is CASSDGTGGTGELFF. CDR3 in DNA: TGTGCCAGCAGTGACGGGACAGGGGGCACCGGGGAGCTGTTTTTT.

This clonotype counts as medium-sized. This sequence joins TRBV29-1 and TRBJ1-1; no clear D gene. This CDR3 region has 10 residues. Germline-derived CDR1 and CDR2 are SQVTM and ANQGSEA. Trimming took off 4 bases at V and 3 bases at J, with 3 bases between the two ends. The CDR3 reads CSVGHTEAFF. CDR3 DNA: TGCAGCGTTGGACACACTGAAGCTTTCTTT.

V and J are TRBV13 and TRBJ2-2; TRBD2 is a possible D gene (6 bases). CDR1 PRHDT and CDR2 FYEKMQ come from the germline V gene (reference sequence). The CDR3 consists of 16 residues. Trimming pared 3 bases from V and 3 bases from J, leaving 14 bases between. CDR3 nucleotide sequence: TGTGCCAGCAGCTTTGGGACGGGAGCTGACACCGGGGAGCTGTTTTTT. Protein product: CASSFGTGADTGELFF.

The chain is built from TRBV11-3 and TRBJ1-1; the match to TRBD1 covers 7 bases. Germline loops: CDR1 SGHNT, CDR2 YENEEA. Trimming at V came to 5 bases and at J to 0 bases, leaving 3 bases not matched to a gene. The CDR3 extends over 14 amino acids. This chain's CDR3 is CASSKGQMNTEAFF. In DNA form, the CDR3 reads TGTGCCAGCAGCAAGGGACAGATGAACACTGAAGCTTTCTTT.

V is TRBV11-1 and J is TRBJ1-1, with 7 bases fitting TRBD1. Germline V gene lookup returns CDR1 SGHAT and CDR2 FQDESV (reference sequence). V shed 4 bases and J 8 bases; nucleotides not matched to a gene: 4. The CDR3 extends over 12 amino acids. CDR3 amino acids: CASSYKTGEAFF. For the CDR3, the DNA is TGTGCCAGCAGCTACAAGACAGGGGAAGCTTTCTTT.

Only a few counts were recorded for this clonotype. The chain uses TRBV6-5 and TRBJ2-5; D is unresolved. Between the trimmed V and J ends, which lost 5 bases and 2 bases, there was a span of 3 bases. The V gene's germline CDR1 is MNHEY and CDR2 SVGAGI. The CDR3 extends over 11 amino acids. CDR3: CASSVQETQYF. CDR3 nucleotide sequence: TGTGCCAGCAGTGTTCAAGAGACCCAGTACTTC.

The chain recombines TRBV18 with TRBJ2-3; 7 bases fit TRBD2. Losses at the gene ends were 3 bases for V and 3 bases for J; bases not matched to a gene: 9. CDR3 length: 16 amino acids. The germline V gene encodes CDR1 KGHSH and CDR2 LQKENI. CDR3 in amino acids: CASSPDGRGGTDTQYF. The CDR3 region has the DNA TGTGCCAGCTCACCTGACGGGCGGGGAGGGACAGATACGCAGTATTTT.

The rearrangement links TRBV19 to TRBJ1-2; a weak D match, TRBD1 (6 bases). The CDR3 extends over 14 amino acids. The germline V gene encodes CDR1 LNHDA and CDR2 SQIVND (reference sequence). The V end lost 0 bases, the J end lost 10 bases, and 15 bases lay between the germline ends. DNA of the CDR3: TGTGCCAGTAGTATAGATCGACGGTGGGGGCTCTACACCTTC. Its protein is CASSIDRRWGLYTF.

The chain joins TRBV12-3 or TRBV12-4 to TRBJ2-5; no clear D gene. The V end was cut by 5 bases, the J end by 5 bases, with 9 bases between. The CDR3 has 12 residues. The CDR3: CASSPLGETQYF. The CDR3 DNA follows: TGTGCCAGCAGTCCCCTGGGGGAGACCCAGTACTTC.

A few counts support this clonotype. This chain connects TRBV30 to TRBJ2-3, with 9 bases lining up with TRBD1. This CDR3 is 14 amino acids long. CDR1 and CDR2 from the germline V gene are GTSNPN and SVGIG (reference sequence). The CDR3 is CAANDRGGISTQYF. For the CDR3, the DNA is TGTGCTGCCAACGACAGGGGGGGGATCAGTACGCAGTATTTT.

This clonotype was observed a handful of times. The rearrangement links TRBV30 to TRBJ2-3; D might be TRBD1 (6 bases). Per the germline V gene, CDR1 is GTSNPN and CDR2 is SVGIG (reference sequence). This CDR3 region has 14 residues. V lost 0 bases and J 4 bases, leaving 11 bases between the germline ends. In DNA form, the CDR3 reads TGTGCCTGGAGTGTAGGTCAGGGGCCAGATACGCAGTATTTT. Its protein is CAWSVGQGPDTQYF.

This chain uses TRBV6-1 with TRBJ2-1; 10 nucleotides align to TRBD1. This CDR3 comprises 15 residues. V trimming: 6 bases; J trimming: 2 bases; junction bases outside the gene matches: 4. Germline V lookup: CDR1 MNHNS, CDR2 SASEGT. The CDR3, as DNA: TGTGCCAGCAGGGAGACAGGGGGCGCCTACAATGAGCAGTTCTTC. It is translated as CASRETGGAYNEQFF.

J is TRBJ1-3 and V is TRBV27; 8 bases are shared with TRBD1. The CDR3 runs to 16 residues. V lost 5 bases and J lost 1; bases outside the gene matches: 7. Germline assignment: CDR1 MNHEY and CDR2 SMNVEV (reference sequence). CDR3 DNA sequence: TGTGCCAGCAGTCCCGGACAGGGATATTCTGGAAACACCATATATTTT. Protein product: CASSPGQGYSGNTIYF.

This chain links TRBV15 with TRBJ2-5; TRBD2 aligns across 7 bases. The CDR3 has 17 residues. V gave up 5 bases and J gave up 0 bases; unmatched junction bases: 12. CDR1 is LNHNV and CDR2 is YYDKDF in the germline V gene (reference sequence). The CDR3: CATSSPGGGFYQETQYF. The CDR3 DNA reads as TGTGCCACCAGCTCCCCGGGAGGAGGATTTTACCAAGAGACCCAGTACTTC.

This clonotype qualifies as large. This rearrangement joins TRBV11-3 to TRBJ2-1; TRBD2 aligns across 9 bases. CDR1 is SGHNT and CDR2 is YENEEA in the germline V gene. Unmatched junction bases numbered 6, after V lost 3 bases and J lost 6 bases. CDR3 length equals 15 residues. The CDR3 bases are TGTGCCAGCAGCTTCGGCGGGAGGGCTGGCAATGAGCAGTTCTTC. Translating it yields CASSFGGRAGNEQFF.

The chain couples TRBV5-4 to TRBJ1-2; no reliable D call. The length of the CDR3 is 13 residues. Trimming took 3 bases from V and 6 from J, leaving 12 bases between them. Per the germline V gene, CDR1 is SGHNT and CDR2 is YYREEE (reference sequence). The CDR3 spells CASSSPLGDGYTF. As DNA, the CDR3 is TGTGCCAGCAGCTCGCCCCTCGGAGATGGCTACACCTTC.

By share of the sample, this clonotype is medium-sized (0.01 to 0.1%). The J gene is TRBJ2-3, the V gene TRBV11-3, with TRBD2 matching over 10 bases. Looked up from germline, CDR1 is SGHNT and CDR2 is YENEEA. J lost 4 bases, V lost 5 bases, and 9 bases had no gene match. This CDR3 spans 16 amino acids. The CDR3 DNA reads TGTGCCAGCAGCCTGAGCGGGGGGGGGAGAGCAGATACGCAGTATTTT. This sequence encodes CASSLSGGGRADTQYF. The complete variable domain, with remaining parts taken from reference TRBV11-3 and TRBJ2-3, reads EAGVVQSPRYKIIEKKQPVAFWCNPISGHNTLYWYLQNLGQGPELLIRYENEEAVDDSQLPKDRFSAERLKGVDSTLKIQPAELGDSAVYLCASSLSGGGRADTQYFGPGTRLTVL.

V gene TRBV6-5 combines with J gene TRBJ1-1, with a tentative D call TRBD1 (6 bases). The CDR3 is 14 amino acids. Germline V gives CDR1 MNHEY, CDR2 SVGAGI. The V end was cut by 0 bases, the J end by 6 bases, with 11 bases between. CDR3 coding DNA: TGTGCCAGCAGTTACTCGGGGGGGCATGCTGAAGCTTTCTTT. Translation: CASSYSGGHAEAFF.

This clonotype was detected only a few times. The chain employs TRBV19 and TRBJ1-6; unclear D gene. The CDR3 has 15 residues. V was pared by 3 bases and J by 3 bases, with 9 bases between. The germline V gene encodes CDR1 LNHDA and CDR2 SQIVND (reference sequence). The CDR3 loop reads CASSIEGYYNSPLHF. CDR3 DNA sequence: TGTGCCAGTAGTATCGAAGGGTACTATAATTCACCCCTCCACTTT.

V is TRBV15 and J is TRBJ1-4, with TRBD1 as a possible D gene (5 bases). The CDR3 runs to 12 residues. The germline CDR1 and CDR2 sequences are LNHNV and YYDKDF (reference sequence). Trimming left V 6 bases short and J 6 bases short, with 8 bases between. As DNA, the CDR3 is TGTGCCACCAGGGAAGGGGATGAAAAACTGTTTTTT. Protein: CATREGDEKLFF.

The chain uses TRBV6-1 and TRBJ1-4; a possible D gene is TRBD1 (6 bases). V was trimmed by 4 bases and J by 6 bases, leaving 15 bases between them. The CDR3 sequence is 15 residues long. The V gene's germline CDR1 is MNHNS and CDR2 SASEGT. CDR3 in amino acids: CASSASGGGDEKLFF. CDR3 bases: TGTGCCAGCAGTGCCAGCGGAGGGGGTGATGAAAAACTGTTTTTT.